These 20 T cell receptor beta chains were sequenced from one sample in a study of breast tumors, draining lymph nodes, adjacent tissues. MiXCR was run by TCRdb on the multiplex PCR reads, yielding one entry per CDR3 protein. There are approximately 200,000 distinct CDR3 sequences in the sample; 31% occur only once, and around 4.4% lies in the top ten. Samples came from axillary lymph nodes draining the breast cancer. Input material: axillary lymph node tissue. These TCRs come from a female donor with breast cancer. Some clones in this sample may be carry-over from other donors' samples.

This clonotype was detected many times. This chain connects TRBV14 to TRBJ2-3; TRBD2 aligns across 10 bases. Germline V gene lookup returns CDR1 SGHDN and CDR2 FVKESK. Trimming at V came to 4 bases and at J to 2 bases, leaving 3 bases not matched to a gene. There are 15 residues in the CDR3. CDR3 DNA sequence: TGTGCCAGCAGCCCTCTAGCGGGAGTCACAGATACGCAGTATTTT. This sequence encodes CASSPLAGVTDTQYF.

This clonotype was seen ten or more times. The rearrangement uses TRBV20-1 and TRBJ2-2; the match to TRBD2 covers 8 bases. CDR1 is DFQATT, CDR2 SNEGSKA, per germline (reference sequence). The CDR3 is made up of 14 amino acids. For the CDR3, the DNA is TGCACTCGGGGGGGGGGCAGGGGCGCCGGGGAGCTGTTTTTT. It specifies CTRGGGRGAGELFF.

This clonotype has only a few counts. V usage is TRBV10-1 and J usage is TRBJ2-3; no clear D gene. Germline assignment: CDR1 WNHNN and CDR2 SYGVQD (reference sequence). CDR3 length equals 12 residues. V shed 1 base and J shed 6 bases, with 5 bases lying between them. DNA for the CDR3: TGCGCCAGCAGTGAGTACCGGGATACGCAGTATTTT. Its protein is CASSEYRDTQYF.

This clonotype was counted many times. The CDR3 bases are TGTGCCAGCAGCCCCTCCGGTCGACACAACGATCTCAACTACAATGAGCAGTTCTTC. It codes for CASSPSGRHNDLNYNEQFF. The genes are TRBV12-3 or TRBV12-4 and TRBJ2-1; unclear D gene. There are 19 residues in the CDR3. V was pared by 6 bases and J by 3 bases, with 27 bases between.

The chain has TRBV6-1 and TRBJ2-7; TRBD2 agrees at 8 bases. Germline-derived CDR1 and CDR2 are MNHNS and SASEGT. Trimming removed 5 bases from V and 4 bases from J; junction bases left unmatched: 16. The CDR3 is 17 amino acids. The CDR3 sequence is CASSQEGVAGYSYEQYF. The DNA for the CDR3 is TGTGCCAGCAGTCAAGAGGGGGTAGCGGGGTATAGTTACGAGCAGTACTTC.

Concerning this clonotype itself: This CDR3 fails to terminate in the conserved phenylalanine or tryptophan, so it likely reflects a read error. Because the CDR3's place on the DNA is in doubt, the DNA is left out and the CDR3 is given as listed by TCRdb. The chain links TRBV20-1 to TRBJ2-7. The CDR3 totals 11 residues, both ends included. Looked up from germline, CDR1 is DFQATT and CDR2 is SNEGSKA (reference sequence). The CDR3 is CSARGNYEQSL.

The V call is TRBV28, the J call TRBJ1-1; D is perhaps TRBD1 (5 bases). This CDR3 is built from 17 residues. CDR1 and CDR2 from the germline V gene are MDHEN and SYDVKM. Trimming took 4 bases from V and 4 from J, leaving 22 bases between them. CDR3 sequence reads: CASSSVGVSLGSTEAFF. The CDR3 DNA reads TGTGCCAGCAGTTCCGTAGGGGTCTCTCTAGGGAGCACTGAAGCTTTCTTT.

This clonotype was detected only a few times. The chain combines TRBV5-4 with TRBJ2-3, with TRBD2 matching 9 bases. The germline V gene encodes CDR1 SGHNT and CDR2 YYREEE (reference sequence). CDR3 length: 17 residues. V was clipped by 5 bases and J by 2 bases; unmatched bases: 12. CDR3 sequence: CASRRSGGNLYTDTQYF. The CDR3, as DNA: TGTGCCAGCAGGAGAAGCGGGGGGAACCTATACACAGATACGCAGTATTTT.

The sample holds many counts of this clonotype. The rearrangement links TRBV11-2 to TRBJ2-2; 11 bases map to TRBD1. Germline-derived CDR1 and CDR2 are SGHAT and FQNNGV. Trimming took 4 bases from V and 7 from J; bases not matched to a gene: 11. This CDR3 is 17 amino acids long. The CDR3 nucleotides read TGTGCCAGCAGCTCGACCCGGGACAGGGGGAGGAACGGGGAGCTGTTTTTT. Its protein is CASSSTRDRGRNGELFF.

DNA of the CDR3: TGTGCCAGCCAGACCCTCGTTAGCACAGATACGCAGTATTTT. Its translation is CASQTLVSTDTQYF. The chain combines TRBV2 with TRBJ2-3; D not resolved. This CDR3 has 14 residues. V was cut by 8 bases and J by 0 bases, with 12 bases left in between. Germline loops: CDR1 SNHLY, CDR2 FYNNEI.

At least ten counts were recorded for this clonotype. The genes are TRBV20-1 and TRBJ2-7; D may match TRBD1 or TRBD2 (5 bases each). CDR1 DFQATT and CDR2 SNEGSKA come from the germline V gene (reference sequence). CDR3 length equals 14 residues. V lost 1 base, J lost 4 bases, and 14 bases lay in between. The CDR3 sequence: CSARVPDGAYEQYF. The CDR3 nucleotides are TGCAGTGCTAGAGTCCCCGACGGGGCTTACGAGCAGTACTTC.

Comment on this clonotype: One junction end disagrees with the germline gene, perhaps due to a read error. The chain carries TRBV12-3 or TRBV12-4 and TRBJ2-2, with D possibly being TRBD1 or TRBD2 (6 bases each). This CDR3 has 15 residues. In DNA, the CDR3 is TGTGCCGGCAGTCCACAGGGAGGGAACACCGGGGAGCTGTTTTTT. This encodes CAGSPQGGNTGELFF.

To note about this clonotype: Mismatch with germline at one junction end may stem from a read error. The chain carries TRBV11-2 and TRBJ2-2; D unclear. Germline V gene lookup returns CDR1 SGHAT and CDR2 FQNNGV. The CDR3 runs 13 residues. The CDR3 protein is CANSVDEAAELFF. The DNA for the CDR3 is TGTGCCAACAGCGTAGATGAGGCCGCGGAGCTGTTTTTT.

This clonotype was seen many times. J is TRBJ1-6 and V is TRBV5-5; no definite D call. The ends were cut back, 1 base at V and 3 bases at J, with 8 bases in the middle. This CDR3 contains 15 residues. From germline, CDR1 is SGHKS and CDR2 YYEKEE (reference sequence). CDR3 residues: CASSLSRVYNSPLHF. The CDR3 DNA reads TGTGCCAGCAGCTTGTCGCGGGTCTATAATTCACCCCTCCACTTT.

Many counts were recorded for this clonotype. The chain recombines TRBV7-2 with TRBJ2-3, with 8 nucleotides matching TRBD2. The CDR3 is made up of 14 amino acids. The junction had 5 bases not matched to a gene; V was cut back by 5 bases and J by 4 bases. From germline, CDR1 is SGHTA and CDR2 FQGNSA. The CDR3 nucleotides read TGTGCCAGCAGCCACGGGGGGGGGCCAGATACGCAGTATTTT. Translating it yields CASSHGGGPDTQYF.

The rearrangement uses TRBV6-2 or TRBV6-3 and TRBJ2-4; 11 nucleotides match TRBD2. The CDR3 sequence is 21 residues long. Trimming cost V 2 bases and J 0 bases; bases outside gene matches: 15. Germline V gene sequence: CDR1 MNHEY, CDR2 SVGEGT. CDR3 bases: TGTGCCAGCAGTTACCAAAAGGGACTAGCGGTGGTCCACCTAGCCAAAAACATTCAGTACTTC. Translating it yields CASSYQKGLAVVHLAKNIQYF.

This clonotype was seen only once. This sequence joins TRBV19 and TRBJ2-1; 9 positions agree with TRBD2. Germline V CDR1 and CDR2: LNHDA, SQIVND (reference sequence). The CDR3 contains 13 residues. Trimming cost V 5 bases and J 6 bases; bases outside gene matches: 2. As DNA, the CDR3 is TGTGCCAGTAGTTTAGCGGGGGTCAATGAGCAGTTCTTC. As protein: CASSLAGVNEQFF.

This chain joins TRBV5-6 and TRBJ1-2; unclear D gene. V lost 0 bases, J lost 5 bases, and 8 bases lay in between. Germline loops: CDR1 SGHDT, CDR2 YYEEEE. This CDR3 is built from 13 residues. CDR3 in amino acids: CASSLDPRYGYTF. In nucleotides, the CDR3 is TGTGCCAGCAGCTTGGACCCGAGGTATGGCTACACCTTC.

This clonotype has ten or more counts. The V and J genes are TRBV20-1 and TRBJ2-1; 8 bases are shared with TRBD1. CDR1 DFQATT and CDR2 SNEGSKA come from the germline V gene (reference sequence). The CDR3 has 14 amino acids. The J segment lost 8 bases and the V segment lost 1 base, leaving 7 bases of the junction unmatched. The CDR3 region has the DNA TGCAGTGCTAGAGGGACAGGGTACGGGCATGAGCAGTTCTTC. Translation gives CSARGTGYGHEQFF.

V is TRBV19 and J is TRBJ1-5; 8 bases are shared with TRBD1. J gave up 7 bases and V 5 bases, and 13 bases lay outside the gene matches. The CDR3 is 16 amino acids. Per the germline V gene, CDR1 is LNHDA and CDR2 is SQIVND (reference sequence). The CDR3 here is CASSAPGQDTGQPQHF. Here the CDR3 DNA reads TGTGCCAGTAGTGCCCCGGGACAGGACACCGGGCAGCCCCAGCATTTT.